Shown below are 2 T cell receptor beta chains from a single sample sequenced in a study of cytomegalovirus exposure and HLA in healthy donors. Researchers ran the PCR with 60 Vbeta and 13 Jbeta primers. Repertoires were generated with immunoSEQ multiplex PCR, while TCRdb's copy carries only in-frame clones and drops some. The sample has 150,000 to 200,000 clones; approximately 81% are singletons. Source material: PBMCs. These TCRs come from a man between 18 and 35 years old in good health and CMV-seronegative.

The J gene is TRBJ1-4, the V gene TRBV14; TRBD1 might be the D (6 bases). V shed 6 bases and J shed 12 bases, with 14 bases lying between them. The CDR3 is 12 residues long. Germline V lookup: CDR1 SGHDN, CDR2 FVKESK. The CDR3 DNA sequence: TGTGCCAGCAGTTCCTGGGGGCGGGAACTGTTTTTT. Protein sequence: CASSSWGRELFF.

CDR3 sequence reads: CASSLWTGDSNQPQHF. The CDR3, as DNA: TGTGCCAGCAGCTTGTGGACAGGGGATAGCAATCAGCCCCAGCATTTT. The gene calls are TRBV5-8 and TRBJ1-5; 9 bases fit TRBD1. V shed 1 base, J shed 0 bases, and the junction held 2 bases outside the gene matches. Germline V gene sequence: CDR1 SGHTS, CDR2 YDEGEE. The CDR3 is 16 residues long. The full variable domain, with the rest looked up from reference TRBV5-8 and TRBJ1-5, is EAGVTQSPTHLIKTRGQQATLRCSPISGHTSVYWYQQALGLGLQFLLWYDEGEERNRGNFPPRFSGRQFPNYSSELNVNALELEDSALYLCASSLWTGDSNQPQHFGDGTRLSIL.